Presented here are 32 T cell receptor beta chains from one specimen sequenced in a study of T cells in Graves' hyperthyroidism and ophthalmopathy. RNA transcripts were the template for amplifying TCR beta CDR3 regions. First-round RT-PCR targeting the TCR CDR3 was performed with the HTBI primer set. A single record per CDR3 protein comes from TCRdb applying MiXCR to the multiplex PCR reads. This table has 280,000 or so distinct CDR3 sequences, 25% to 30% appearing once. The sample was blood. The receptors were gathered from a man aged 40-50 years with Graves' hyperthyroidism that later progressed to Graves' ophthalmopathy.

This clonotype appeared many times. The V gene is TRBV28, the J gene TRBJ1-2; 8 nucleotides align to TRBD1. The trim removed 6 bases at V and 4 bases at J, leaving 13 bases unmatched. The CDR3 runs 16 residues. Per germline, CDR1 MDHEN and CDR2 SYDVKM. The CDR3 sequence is CASRKTRDRRSYGYTF. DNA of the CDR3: TGTGCCAGCAGAAAGACCCGGGACAGGCGATCCTATGGCTACACCTTC.

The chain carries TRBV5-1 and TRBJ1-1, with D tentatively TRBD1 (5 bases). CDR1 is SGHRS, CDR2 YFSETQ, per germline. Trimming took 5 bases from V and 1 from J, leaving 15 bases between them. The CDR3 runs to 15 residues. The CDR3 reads CASSLDPDRNTEAFF. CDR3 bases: TGCGCCAGCAGTCTAGACCCAGACAGGAACACTGAAGCTTTCTTT. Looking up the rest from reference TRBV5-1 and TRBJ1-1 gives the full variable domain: KAGVTQTPRYLIKTRGQQVTLSCSPISGHRSVSWYQQTPGQGLQFLFEYFSETQRNKGNFPGRFSGRQFSNSRSEMNVSTLELGDSALYLCASSLDPDRNTEAFFGQGTRLTVV.

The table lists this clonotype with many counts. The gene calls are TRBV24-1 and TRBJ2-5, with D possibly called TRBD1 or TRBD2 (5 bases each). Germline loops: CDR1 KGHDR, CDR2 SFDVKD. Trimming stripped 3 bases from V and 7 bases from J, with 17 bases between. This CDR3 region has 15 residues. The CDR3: CATSDPRDQPMTQYF. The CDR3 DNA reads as TGTGCCACCAGTGATCCCCGGGACCAACCAATGACCCAGTACTTC.

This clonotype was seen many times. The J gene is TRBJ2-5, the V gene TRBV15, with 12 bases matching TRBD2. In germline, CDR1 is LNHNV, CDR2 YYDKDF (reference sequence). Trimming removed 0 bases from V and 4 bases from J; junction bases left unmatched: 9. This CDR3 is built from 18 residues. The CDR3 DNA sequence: TGTGCCACCAGCAGAGATTTGGGCCTAGCGGGAGGGAGAGAGACCCAGTACTTC. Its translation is CATSRDLGLAGGRETQYF.

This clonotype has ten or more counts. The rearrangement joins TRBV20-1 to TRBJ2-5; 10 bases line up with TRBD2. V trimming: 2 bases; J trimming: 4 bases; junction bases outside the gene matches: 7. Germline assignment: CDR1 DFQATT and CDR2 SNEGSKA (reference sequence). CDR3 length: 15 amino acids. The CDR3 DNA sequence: TGCAGTGCTAGATCTAGCGGGAGTGAAGTAGAGACCCAGTACTTC. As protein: CSARSSGSEVETQYF.

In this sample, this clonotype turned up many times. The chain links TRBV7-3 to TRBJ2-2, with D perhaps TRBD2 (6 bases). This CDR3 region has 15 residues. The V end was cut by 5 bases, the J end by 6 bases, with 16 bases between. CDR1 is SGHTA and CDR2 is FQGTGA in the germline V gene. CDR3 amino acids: CASSPPGTFPGELFF. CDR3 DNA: TGTGCCAGCAGCCCTCCAGGGACTTTCCCCGGGGAGCTGTTTTTT.

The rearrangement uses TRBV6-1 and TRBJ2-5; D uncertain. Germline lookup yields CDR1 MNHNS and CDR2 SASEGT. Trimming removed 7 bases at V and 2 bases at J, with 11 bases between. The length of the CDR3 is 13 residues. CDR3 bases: TGTGCCAGCATTCGTCAGTTACAAGAGACCCAGTACTTC. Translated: CASIRQLQETQYF.

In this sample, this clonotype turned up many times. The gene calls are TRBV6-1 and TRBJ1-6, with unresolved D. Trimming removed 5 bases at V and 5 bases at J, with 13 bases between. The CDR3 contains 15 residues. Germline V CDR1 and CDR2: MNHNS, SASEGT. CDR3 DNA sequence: TGTGCCAGCAGTCAGAGGACGGAGAATAATTCACCCCTCCACTTT. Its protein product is CASSQRTENNSPLHF.

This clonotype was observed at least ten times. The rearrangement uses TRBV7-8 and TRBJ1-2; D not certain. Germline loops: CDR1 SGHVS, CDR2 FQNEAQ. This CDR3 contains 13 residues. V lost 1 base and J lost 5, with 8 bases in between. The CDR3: CASSLGGGYGYTF. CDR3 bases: TGTGCCAGCAGCTTAGGGGGAGGATATGGCTACACCTTC.

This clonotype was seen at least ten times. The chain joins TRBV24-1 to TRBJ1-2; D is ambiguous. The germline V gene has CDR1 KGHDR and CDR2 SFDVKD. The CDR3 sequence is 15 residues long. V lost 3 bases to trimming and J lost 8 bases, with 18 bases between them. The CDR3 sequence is CATSDPVGIGEGYTF. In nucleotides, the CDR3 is TGTGCCACCAGTGATCCGGTGGGGATCGGAGAGGGCTACACCTTC.

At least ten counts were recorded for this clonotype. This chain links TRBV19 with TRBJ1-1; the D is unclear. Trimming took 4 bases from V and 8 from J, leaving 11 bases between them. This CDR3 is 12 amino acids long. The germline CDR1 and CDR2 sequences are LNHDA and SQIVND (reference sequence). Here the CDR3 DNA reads TGTGCCAGTAGTAACGGTTTTGCGGAAGCTTTCTTT. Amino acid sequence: CASSNGFAEAFF.

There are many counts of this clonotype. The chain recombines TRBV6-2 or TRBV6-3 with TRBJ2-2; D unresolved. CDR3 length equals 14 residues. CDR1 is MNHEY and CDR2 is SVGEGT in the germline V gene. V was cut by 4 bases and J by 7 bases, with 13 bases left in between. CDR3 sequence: CASSSSLVGGELFF. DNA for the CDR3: TGTGCCAGCAGTTCCTCTTTGGTCGGCGGGGAGCTGTTTTTT.

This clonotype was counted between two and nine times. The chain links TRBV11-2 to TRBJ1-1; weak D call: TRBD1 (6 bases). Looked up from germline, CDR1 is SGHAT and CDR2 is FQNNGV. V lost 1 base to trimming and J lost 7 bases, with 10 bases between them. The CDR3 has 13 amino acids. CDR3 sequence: CASSLVRGGEAFF. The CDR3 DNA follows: TGTGCCAGCAGCTTAGTCAGGGGAGGTGAAGCTTTCTTT.

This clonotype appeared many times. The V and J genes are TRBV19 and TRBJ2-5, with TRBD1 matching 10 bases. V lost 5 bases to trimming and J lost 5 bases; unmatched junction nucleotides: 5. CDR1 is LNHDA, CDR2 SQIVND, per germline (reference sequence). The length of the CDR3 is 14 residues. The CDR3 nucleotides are TGTGCCAGTAGTTGGGACAGGGGCGGTGAGACCCAGTACTTC. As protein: CASSWDRGGETQYF. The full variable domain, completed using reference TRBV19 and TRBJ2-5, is DGGITQSPKYLFRKEGQNVTLSCEQNLNHDAMYWYRQDPGQGLRLIYYSQIVNDFQKGDIAEGYSVSREKKESFPLTVTSAQKNPTAFYLCASSWDRGGETQYFGPGTRLLVL.

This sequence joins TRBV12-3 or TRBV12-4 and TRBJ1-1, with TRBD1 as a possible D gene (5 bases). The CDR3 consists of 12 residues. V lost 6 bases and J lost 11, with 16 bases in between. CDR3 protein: CASRPGGYEAFF. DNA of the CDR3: TGTGCCAGCAGACCGGGGGGATACGAGGCTTTCTTT.

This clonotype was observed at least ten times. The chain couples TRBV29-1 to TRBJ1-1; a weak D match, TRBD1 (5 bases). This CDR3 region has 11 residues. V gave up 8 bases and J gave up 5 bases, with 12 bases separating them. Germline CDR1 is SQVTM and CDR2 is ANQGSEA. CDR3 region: CSCTGGTEAFF. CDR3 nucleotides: TGCAGCTGCACCGGGGGGACTGAAGCTTTCTTT.

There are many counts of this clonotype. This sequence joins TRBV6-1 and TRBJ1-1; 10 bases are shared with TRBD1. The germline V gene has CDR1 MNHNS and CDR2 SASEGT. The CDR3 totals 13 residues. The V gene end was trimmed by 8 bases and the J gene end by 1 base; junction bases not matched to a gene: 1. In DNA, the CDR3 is TGTGCCAGCCGGGACAGGGGGAACACTGAAGCTTTCTTT. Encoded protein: CASRDRGNTEAFF.

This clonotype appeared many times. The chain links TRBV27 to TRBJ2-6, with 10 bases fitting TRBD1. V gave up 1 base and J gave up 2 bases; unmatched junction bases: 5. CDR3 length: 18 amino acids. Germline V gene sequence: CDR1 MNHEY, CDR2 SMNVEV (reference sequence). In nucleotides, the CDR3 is TGTGCCAGCAGTTTATTGGGACAGGGGATTGCTGGGGCCAACGTCCTGACTTTC. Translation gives CASSLLGQGIAGANVLTF.

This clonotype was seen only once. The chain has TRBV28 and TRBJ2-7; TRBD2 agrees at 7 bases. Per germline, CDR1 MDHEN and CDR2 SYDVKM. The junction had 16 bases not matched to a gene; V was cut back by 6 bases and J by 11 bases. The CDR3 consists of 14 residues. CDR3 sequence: CASRRSGAVTSEYF. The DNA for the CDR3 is TGTGCCAGCAGACGAAGCGGGGCGGTGACGTCCGAGTACTTC.

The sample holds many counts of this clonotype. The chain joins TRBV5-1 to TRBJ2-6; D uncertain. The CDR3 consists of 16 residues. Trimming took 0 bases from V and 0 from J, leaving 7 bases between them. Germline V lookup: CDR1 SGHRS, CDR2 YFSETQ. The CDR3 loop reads CASSLVGSSGANVLTF. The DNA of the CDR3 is TGCGCCAGCAGCTTGGTCGGCAGCTCTGGGGCCAACGTCCTGACTTTC. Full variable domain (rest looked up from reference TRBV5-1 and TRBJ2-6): KAGVTQTPRYLIKTRGQQVTLSCSPISGHRSVSWYQQTPGQGLQFLFEYFSETQRNKGNFPGRFSGRQFSNSRSEMNVSTLELGDSALYLCASSLVGSSGANVLTFGAGSRLTVL.

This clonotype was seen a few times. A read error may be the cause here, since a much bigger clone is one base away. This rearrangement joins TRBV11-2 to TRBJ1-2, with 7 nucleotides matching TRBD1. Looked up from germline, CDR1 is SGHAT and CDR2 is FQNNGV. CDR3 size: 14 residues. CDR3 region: CANSLGQPNYGYTF. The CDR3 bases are TGTGCCAACAGCTTGGGACAGCCTAACTATGGCTACACCTTC.

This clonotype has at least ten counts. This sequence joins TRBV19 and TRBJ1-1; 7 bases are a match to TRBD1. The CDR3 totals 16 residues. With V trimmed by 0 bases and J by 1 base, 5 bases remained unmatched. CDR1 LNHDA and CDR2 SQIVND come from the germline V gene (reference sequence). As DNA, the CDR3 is TGTGCCAGTAGTATAGATGAGACAGGGAGGAACACTGAAGCTTTCTTT. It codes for CASSIDETGRNTEAFF.

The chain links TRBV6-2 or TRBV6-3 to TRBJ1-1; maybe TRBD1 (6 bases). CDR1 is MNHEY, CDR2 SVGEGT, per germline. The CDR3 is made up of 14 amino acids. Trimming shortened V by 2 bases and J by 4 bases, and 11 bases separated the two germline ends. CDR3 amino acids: CASSYTGARTEAFF. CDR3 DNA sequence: TGTGCCAGCAGTTACACGGGGGCGCGCACTGAAGCTTTCTTT.

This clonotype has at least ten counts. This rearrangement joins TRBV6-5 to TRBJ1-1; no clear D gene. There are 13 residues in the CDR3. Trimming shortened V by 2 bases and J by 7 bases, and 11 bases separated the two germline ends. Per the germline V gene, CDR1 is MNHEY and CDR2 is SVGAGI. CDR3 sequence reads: CASSYILGGEAFF. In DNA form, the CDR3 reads TGTGCCAGCAGTTACATTCTCGGAGGTGAAGCTTTCTTT.

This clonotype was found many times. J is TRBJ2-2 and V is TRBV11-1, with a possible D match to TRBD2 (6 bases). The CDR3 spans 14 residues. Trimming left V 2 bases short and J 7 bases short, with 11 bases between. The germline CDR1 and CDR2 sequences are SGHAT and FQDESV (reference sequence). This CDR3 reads CASSLSGSYGELFF. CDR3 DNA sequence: TGTGCCAGCAGCTTATCCGGGAGCTACGGGGAGCTGTTTTTT.

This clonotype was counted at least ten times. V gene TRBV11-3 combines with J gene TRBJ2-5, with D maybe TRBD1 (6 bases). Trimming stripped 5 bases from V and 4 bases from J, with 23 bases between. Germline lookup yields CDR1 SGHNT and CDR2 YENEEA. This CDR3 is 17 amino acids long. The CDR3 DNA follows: TGTGCCAGCAGCCCCCGGACAGCTTTGAGCCAAGGAGAGACCCAGTACTTC. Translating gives CASSPRTALSQGETQYF.

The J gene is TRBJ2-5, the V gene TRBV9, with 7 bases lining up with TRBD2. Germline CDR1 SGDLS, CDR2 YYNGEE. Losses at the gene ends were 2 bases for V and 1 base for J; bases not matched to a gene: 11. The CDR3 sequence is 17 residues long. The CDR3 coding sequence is TGTGCCAGCAGCGTCGGAACCCTAGCGGACTCCCAAGAGACCCAGTACTTC. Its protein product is CASSVGTLADSQETQYF.

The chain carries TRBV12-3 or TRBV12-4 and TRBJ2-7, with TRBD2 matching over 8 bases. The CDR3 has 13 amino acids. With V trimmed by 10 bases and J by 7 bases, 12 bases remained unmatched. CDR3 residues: CATKWGLVGEQYF. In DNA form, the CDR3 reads TGTGCCACCAAGTGGGGACTAGTGGGGGAGCAGTACTTC.

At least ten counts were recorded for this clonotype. CDR3 protein: CASSWKGTGANVLTF. The CDR3 DNA follows: TGTGCCAGCAGTTGGAAAGGGACTGGGGCCAACGTCCTGACTTTC. V gene TRBV27 combines with J gene TRBJ2-6; D is ambiguous. Germline CDR1 is MNHEY and CDR2 is SMNVEV (reference sequence). The CDR3 extends over 15 amino acids. V was trimmed by 4 bases and J by 2 bases, leaving 9 bases between them. Full variable domain (remainder filled in from reference TRBV27 and TRBJ2-6): EAQVTQNPRYLITVTGKKLTVTCSQNMNHEYMSWYRQDPGLGLRQIYYSMNVEVTDKGDVPEGYKVSRKEKRNFPLILESPSPNQTSLYFCASSWKGTGANVLTFGAGSRLTVL.

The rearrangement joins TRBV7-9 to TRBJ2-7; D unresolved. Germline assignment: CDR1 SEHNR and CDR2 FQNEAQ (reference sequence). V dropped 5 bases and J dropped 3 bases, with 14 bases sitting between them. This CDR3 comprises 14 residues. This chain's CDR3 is CASSPSPLGYEQYF. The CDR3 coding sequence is TGTGCCAGCAGCCCATCCCCCCTGGGCTACGAGCAGTACTTC.

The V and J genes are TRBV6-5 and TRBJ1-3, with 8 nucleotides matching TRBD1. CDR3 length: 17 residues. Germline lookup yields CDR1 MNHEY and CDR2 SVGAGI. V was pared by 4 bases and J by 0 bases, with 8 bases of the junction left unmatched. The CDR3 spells CASSLGTGVLSGNTIYF. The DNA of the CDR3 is TGTGCCAGCAGTTTGGGGACAGGTGTCCTCTCTGGAAACACCATATATTTT.

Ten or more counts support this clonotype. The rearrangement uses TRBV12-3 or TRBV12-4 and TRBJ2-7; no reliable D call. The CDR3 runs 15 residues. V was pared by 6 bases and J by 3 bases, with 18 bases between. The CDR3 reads CASSPTVGIYYEQYF. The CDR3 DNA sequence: TGTGCCAGCAGCCCCACGGTGGGCATTTACTACGAGCAGTACTTC.